This note documents a single TCR beta chain sequence. No antigen is known for it. This specimen belongs to a study of STAT3 mutations in large granular lymphocyte leukemia. Findings and limits, study-wide: At least one immunodominant TCR beta clonotype appeared in every T-cell large granular lymphocyte leukemia patient.

V was trimmed by 3 bases and J by 5 bases, leaving 16 bases between them. The CDR3 length is 14 residues. Per the germline V gene, CDR1 is SQVTM and CDR2 is ANQGSEA. Sequencing was performed with immunoSEQ multiplex PCR; in TCRdb, only in-frame clones are kept and a portion is missing. The profile shows thousands of clones, 70% to 80% of them singletons. This sequence originates from a human donor with T large granular lymphocyte leukemia. Some clones in this sample may be carry-over from other donors' samples. This sequence joins TRBV29-1 and TRBJ2-5, with a tentative D call TRBD1 (7 bases). The sequenced sample was PBMCs. As DNA, the CDR3 is TGCAGCGTTGAGTGGTCAGGGGGGAGGGAGACCCAGTACTTC. Amino acids: CSVEWSGGRETQYF.